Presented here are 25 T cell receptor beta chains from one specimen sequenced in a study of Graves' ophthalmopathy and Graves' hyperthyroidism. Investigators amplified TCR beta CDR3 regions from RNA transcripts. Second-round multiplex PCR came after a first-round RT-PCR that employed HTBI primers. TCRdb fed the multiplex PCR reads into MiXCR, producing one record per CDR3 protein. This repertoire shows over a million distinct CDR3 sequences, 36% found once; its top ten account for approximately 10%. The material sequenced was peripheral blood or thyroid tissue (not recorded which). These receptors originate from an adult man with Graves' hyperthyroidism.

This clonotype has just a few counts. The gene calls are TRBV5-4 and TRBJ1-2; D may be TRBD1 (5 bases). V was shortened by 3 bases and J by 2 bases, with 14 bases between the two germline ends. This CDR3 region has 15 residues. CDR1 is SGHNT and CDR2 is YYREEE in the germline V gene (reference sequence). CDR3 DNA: TGTGCCAGCAGCTCACACACCGGGGCCAACTATGGCTACACCTTC. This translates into CASSSHTGANYGYTF.

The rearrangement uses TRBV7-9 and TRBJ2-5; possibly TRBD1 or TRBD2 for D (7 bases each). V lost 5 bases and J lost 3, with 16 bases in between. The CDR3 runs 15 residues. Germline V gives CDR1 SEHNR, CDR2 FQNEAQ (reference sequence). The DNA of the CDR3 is TGTGCCAGCAGCCCAGCGGGGACAGCTAAAGAGACCCAGTACTTC. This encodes CASSPAGTAKETQYF.

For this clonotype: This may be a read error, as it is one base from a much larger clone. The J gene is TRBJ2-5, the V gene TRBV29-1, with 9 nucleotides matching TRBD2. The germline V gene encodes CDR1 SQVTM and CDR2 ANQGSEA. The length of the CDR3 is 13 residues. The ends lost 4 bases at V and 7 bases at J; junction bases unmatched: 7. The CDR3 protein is CSVAREGEGTQYF. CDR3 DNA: TGCAGCGTTGCGCGGGAGGGAGAAGGGACCCAGTACTTC.

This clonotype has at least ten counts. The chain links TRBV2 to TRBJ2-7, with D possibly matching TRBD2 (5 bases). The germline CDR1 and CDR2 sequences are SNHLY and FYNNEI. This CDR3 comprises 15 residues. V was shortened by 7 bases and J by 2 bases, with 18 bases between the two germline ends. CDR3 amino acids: CASTLPTDGTYEQYF. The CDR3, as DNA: TGTGCCAGCACCCTCCCGACGGACGGGACCTACGAGCAGTACTTC.

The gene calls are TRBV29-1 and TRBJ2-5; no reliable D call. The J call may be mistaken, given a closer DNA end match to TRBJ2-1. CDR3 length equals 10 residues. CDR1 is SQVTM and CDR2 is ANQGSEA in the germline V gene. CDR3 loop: CSAAGTEQFF. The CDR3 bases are TGCAGCGCCGCCGGCACGGAGCAGTTCTTC.

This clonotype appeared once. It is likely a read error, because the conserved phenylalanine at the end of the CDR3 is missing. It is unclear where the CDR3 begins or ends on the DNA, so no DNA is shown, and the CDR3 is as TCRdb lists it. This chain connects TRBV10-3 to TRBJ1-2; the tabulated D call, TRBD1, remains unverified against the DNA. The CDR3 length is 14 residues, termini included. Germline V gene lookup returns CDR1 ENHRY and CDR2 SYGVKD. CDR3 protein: CAISESPGLGPLYL.

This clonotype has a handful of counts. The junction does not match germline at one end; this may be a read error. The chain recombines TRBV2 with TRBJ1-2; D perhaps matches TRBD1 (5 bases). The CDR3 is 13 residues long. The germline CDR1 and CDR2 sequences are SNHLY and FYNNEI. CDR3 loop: CASSEDRSYGHTF. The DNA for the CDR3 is TGTGCCAGCAGTGAAGACAGGAGTTATGGCCACACCTTC.

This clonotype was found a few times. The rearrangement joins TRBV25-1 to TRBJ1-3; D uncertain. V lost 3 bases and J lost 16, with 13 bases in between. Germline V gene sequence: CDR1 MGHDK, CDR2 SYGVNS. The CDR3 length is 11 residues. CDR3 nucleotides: TGTGCCAGCAGTGAGGGGAGCGACGGGTATTTT. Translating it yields CASSEGSDGYF.

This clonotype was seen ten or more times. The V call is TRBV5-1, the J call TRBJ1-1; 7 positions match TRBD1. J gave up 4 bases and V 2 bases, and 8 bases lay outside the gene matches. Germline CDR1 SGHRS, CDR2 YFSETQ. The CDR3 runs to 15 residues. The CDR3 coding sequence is TGCGCCAGCAGCTTTGAAGGGGGCAGGAGCACTGAAGCTTTCTTT. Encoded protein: CASSFEGGRSTEAFF.

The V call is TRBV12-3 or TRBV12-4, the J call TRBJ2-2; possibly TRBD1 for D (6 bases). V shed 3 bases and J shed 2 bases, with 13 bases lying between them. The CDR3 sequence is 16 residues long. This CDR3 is CASSLETGRNTGELFF. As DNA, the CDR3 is TGTGCCAGCAGTTTGGAGACAGGACGAAACACCGGGGAGCTGTTTTTT.

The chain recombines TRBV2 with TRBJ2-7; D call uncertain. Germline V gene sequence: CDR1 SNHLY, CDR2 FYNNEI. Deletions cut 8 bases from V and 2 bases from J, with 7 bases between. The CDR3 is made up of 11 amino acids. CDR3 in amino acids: CASGDPYEQYF. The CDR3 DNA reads TGTGCCAGCGGAGACCCCTACGAGCAGTACTTC.

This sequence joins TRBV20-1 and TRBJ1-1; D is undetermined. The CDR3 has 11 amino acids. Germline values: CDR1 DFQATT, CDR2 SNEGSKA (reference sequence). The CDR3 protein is CRVTMNTEAFF. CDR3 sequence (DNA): TGCAGGGTTACGATGAACACTGAAGCTTTCTTT.

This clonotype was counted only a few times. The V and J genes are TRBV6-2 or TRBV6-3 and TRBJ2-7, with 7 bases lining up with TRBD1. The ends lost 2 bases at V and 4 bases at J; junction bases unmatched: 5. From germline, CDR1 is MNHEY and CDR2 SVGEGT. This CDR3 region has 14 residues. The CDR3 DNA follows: TGTGCCAGCAGTTACAGGGGGCTATTTTACGAGCAGTACTTC. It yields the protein CASSYRGLFYEQYF.

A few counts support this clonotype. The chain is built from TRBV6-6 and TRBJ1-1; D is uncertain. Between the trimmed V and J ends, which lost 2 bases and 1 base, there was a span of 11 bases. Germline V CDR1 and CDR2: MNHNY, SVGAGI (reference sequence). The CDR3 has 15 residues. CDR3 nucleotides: TGTGCCAGCAGTTACCCCATACGGGGGAACACTGAAGCTTTCTTT. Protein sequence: CASSYPIRGNTEAFF.

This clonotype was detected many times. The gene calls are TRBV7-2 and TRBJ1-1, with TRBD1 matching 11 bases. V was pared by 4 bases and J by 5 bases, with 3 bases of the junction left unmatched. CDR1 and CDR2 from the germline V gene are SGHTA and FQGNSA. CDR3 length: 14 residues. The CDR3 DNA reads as TGTGCCAGCAGCTCGGGACAGGGGGAGACTGAAGCTTTCTTT. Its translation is CASSSGQGETEAFF. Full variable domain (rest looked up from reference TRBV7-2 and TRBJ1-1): GAGVSQSPSNKVTEKGKDVELRCDPISGHTALYWYRQSLGQGLEFLIYFQGNSAPDKSGLPSDRFSAERTGGSVSTLTIQRTQQEDSAVYLCASSSGQGETEAFFGQGTRLTVV.

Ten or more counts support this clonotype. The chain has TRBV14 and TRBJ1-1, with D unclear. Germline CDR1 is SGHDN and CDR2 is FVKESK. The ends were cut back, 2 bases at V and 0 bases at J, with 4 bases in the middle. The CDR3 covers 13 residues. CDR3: CASSQQMNTEAFF. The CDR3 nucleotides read TGTGCCAGCAGCCAACAAATGAACACTGAAGCTTTCTTT.

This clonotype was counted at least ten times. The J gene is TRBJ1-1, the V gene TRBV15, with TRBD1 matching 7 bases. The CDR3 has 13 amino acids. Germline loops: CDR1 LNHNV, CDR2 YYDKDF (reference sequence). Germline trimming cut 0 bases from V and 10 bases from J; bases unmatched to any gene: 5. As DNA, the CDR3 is TGTGCCACCAGCAGAGACATACAGGGGATAGCTTTCTTT. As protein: CATSRDIQGIAFF.

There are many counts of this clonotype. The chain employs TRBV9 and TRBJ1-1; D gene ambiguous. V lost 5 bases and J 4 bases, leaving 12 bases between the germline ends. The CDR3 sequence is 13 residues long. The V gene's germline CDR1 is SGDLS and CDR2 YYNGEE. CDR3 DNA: TGTGCCAGCAGTGATGGGCCCTTCACTGAAGCTTTCTTT. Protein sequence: CASSDGPFTEAFF.

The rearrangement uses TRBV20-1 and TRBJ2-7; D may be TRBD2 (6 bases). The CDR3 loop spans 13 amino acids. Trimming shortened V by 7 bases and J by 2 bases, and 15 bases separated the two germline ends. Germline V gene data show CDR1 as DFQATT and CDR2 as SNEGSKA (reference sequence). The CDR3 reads CSVIAEAPYEQYF. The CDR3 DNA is TGCAGTGTTATAGCGGAAGCCCCCTACGAGCAGTACTTC.

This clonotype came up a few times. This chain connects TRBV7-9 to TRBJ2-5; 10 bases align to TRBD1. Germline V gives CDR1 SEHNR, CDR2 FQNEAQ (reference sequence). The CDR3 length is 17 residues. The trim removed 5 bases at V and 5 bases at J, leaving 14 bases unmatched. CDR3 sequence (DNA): TGTGCCAGCAGCACCCGGGACAGGGGAGTGGGGGGCGAGACCCAGTACTTC. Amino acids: CASSTRDRGVGGETQYF.

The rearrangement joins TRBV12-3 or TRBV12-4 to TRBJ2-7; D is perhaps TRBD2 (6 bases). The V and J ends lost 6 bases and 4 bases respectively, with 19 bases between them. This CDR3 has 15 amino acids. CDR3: CASSRDGGSVYEQYF. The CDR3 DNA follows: TGTGCCAGCAGCCGGGACGGAGGGAGCGTGTACGAGCAGTACTTC.

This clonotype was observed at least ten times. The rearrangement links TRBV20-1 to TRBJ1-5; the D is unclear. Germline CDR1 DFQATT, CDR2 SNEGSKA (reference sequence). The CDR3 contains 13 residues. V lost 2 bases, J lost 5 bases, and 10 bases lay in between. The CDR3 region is CSARKVGDQPQHF. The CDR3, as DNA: TGCAGTGCTAGAAAAGTGGGTGATCAGCCCCAGCATTTT.

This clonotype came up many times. DNA of the CDR3: TGCAGTGCTTGGTCGGGCTACACCTTC. It specifies CSAWSGYTF. The V call is TRBV20-1, the J call TRBJ1-2; D ambiguous. The CDR3 contains 9 residues. CDR1 and CDR2 (germline): DFQATT, SNEGSKA (reference sequence). Trimming stripped 5 bases from V and 8 bases from J, with 6 bases between.

CDR3 in amino acids: CAWSVGAGETQYF. DNA of the CDR3: TGTGCCTGGAGTGTAGGGGCAGGCGAGACCCAGTACTTC. The chain is built from TRBV30 and TRBJ2-5; D possibly corresponds to TRBD1 (5 bases). The ends were cut back, 0 bases at V and 5 bases at J, with 10 bases in the middle. The CDR3 length is 13 residues. Germline loops: CDR1 GTSNPN, CDR2 SVGIG (reference sequence). Variable domain in full (rest from reference TRBV30 and TRBJ2-5): SQTIHQWPATLVQPVGSPLSLECTVEGTSNPNLYWYRQAAGRGLQLLFYSVGIGQISSEVPQNLSASRPQDRQFILSSKKLLLSDSGFYLCAWSVGAGETQYFGPGTRLLVL.

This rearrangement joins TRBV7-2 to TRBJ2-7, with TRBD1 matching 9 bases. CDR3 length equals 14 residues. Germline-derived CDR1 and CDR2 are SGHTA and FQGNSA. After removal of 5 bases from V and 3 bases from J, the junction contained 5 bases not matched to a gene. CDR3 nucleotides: TGTGCCAGCAGCCAACAGGGGGCGATCTACGAGCAGTACTTC. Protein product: CASSQQGAIYEQYF.